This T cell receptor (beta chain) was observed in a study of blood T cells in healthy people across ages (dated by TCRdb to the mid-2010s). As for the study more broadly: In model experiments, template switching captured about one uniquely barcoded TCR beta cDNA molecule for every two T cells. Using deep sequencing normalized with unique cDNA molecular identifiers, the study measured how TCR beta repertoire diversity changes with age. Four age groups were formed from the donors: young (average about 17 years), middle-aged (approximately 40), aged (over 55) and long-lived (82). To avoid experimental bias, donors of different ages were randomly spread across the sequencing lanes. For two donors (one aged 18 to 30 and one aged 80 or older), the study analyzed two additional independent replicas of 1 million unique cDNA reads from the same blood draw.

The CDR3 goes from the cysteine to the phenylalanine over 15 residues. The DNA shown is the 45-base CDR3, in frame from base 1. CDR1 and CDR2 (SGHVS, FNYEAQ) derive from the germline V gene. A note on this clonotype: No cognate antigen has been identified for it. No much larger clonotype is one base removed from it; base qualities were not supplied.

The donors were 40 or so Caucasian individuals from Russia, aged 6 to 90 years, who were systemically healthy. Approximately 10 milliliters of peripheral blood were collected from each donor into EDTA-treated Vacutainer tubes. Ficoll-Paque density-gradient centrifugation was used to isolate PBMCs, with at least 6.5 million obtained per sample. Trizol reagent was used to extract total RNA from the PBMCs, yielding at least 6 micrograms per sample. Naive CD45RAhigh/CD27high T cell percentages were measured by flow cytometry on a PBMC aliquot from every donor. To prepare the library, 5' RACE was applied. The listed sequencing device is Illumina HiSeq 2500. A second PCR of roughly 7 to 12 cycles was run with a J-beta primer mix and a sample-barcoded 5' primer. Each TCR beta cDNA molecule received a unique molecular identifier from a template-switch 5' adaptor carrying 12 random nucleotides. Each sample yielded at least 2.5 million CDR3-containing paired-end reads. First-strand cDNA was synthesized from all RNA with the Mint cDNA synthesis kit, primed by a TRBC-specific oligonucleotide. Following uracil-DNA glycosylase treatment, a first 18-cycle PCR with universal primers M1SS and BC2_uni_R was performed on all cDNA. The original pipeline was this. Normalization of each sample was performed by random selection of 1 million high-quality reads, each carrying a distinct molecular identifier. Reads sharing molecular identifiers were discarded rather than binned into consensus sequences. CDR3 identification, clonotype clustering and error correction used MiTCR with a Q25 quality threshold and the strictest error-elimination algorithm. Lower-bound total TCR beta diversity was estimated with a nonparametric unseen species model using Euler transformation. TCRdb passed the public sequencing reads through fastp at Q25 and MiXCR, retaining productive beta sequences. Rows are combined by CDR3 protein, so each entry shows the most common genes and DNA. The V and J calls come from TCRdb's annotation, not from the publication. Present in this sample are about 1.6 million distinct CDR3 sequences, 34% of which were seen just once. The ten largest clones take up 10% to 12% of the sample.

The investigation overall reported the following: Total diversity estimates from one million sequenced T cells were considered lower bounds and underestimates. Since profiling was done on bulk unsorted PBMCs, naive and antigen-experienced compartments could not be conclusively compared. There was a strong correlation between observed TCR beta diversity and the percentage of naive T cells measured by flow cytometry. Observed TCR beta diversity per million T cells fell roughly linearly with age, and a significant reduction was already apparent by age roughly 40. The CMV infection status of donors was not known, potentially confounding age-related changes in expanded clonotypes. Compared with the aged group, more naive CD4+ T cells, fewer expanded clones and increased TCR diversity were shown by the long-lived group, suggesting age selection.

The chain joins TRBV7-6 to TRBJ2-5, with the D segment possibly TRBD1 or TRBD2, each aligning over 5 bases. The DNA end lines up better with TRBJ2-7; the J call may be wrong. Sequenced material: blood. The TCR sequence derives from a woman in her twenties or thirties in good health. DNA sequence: TGTGCCAGCAGCCACGGGACGGTCACTGCTTACGAGCAGTACTTC. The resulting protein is CASSHGTVTAYEQYF.